This TCR beta chain stems from a study of T-cell reconstitution after alpha-beta-depleted transplantation in children. During its preparation, the TCRbeta library received unique molecular identifiers. Using its own MiXCR run on the PCR reads, TCRdb lists one record per CDR3 protein. The sample yields around 600,000 distinct CDR3 sequences, roughly 23% seen once. This CDR3 comprises 14 residues. V lost 5 bases, J lost 2 bases, and 13 bases lay in between. Germline CDR1 and CDR2: SEHNR and FQNEAQ (reference sequence). The starting material was PBMCs, mostly from graft donor cells, obtained 360 days after TCRalphabeta/CD19-depleted stem cell transplant. This chain links TRBV7-9 with TRBJ2-7; maybe TRBD1 (6 bases). This clonotype was obtained from a boy in the first two years of life who had a stem cell transplant for acute myeloid leukemia, so the T cells may come from the graft donor. CDR3 coding DNA: TGTGCCAGCAGCCCCAGGGGAGTGGCCTACGAGCAGTACGTC. It specifies CASSPRGVAYEQYV.